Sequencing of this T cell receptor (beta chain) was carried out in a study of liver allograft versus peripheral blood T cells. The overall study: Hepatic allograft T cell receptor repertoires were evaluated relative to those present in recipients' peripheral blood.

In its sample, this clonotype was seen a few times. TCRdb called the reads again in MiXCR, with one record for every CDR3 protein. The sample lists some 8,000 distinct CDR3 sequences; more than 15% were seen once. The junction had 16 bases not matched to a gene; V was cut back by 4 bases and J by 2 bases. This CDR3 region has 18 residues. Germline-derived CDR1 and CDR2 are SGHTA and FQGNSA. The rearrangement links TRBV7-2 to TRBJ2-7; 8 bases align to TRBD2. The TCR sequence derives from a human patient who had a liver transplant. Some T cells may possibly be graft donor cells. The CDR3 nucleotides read TGTGCCAGCAGCTCCGCCCGGGGAGCGGGGGAACGAACCTACGAGCAGTACTTC. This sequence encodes CASSSARGAGERTYEQYF.